This T cell receptor beta chain was sequenced for a study of T cell responses to AZD1222 COVID-19 vaccine. Study-level points and caveats: Clonal diversity was possibly underestimated, and white British individuals and females predominated among donors.

Trimming removed 4 bases at V and 5 bases at J, with 19 bases between. Per germline, CDR1 SGHRS and CDR2 YFSETQ. The CDR3 contains 15 residues. Measured with immunoSEQ multiplex PCR; TCRdb has only the in-frame clones, and not every one. There are 180,000 or so clones in the sample; around 92% occur only once, and 1% to 1.5% lies in the top ten. On this clone: Its antigen is currently unknown.

The receptor comes from an adult who received the AZD1222 COVID-19 vaccine. The material sequenced was peripheral blood, taken 28 days after the second AZD1222 dose. The chain employs TRBV5-1 and TRBJ2-7, with a possible D match to TRBD1 (7 bases). The CDR3 DNA follows: TGCGCCAGCAGCGCCGCGGGACAGCGGATAGACGAGCAGTACTTC. Its translation is CASSAAGQRIDEQYF.